The TCR beta chain under discussion was sequenced for a study of T cell responses to AZD1222 COVID-19 vaccine. The CDR3 spans 14 residues. Trimming took off 4 bases at V and 1 base at J, with 8 bases between the two ends. CDR1 and CDR2 (germline): KGHSH, LQKENI. Study results and limitations: Possibly, clonal diversity was underestimated; donors were largely white British and included more females. Spike-specific TCR repertoires showed rising breadth and depth after two AZD1222 doses. CD4 TCRs linked to vaccination spanned spike, dominating at 160-218 and 743-854. Epitopes outside B.1.351 and B.1.1.7 mutated regions reportedly drew nearly half of spike TCRs.

About this clone itself: Its target is not known.

Profiled with immunoSEQ multiplex PCR; TCRdb holds only in-frame clones, not every one. Among 99,000 or so clones, 70% to 90% were seen once, and the ten largest hold about 17%. The chain combines TRBV18 with TRBJ1-5, with D possibly being TRBD1 (6 bases). The material was peripheral blood, obtained on day 0 of AZD1222 vaccination. The clonotype originates from an adult in good health. In DNA, the CDR3 is TGTGCCAGCTCACACGACAGGAGCAATCAGCCCCAGCATTTT. Translation gives CASSHDRSNQPQHF. Variable domain in full (rest from reference TRBV18 and TRBJ1-5): NAGVMQNPRHLVRRRGQEARLRCSPMKGHSHVYWYRQLPEEGLKFMVYLQKENIIDESGMPKERFSAEFPKEGPSILRIQQVVRGDSAAYFCASSHDRSNQPQHFGDGTRLSIL.